By frequency in the sample, the clone carrying this TCR beta chain is medium-sized. The data are from a study of cytomegalovirus exposure and HLA in healthy donors. This CDR3 has 16 amino acids. Germline CDR1 MNHNS, CDR2 SASEGT. The junction had 8 bases not matched to a gene; V was cut back by 4 bases and J by 3 bases. The PCR was carried out with 60 Vbeta primers and 13 Jbeta primers. Original data processing: In a later analysis, roughly 11 million of about 80 million unique beta chains occurred in at least two donors. The assay was immunoSEQ multiplex PCR, and TCRdb's table has in-frame clones only and misses some. V and J calls plus clone size are reproduced from that table; the DNA served to infer D and trimming. The repertoire holds around 130,000 clones, with about 78% as singletons.

What was sequenced was PBMCs. This rearrangement joins TRBV6-1 to TRBJ1-5; TRBD1 aligns across 8 bases. This clonotype originated in a human donor in good health. This CDR3 reads CASSAAMTGDNQPQHF. CDR3 bases: TGTGCCAGCAGTGCGGCGATGACAGGGGACAATCAGCCCCAGCATTTT.